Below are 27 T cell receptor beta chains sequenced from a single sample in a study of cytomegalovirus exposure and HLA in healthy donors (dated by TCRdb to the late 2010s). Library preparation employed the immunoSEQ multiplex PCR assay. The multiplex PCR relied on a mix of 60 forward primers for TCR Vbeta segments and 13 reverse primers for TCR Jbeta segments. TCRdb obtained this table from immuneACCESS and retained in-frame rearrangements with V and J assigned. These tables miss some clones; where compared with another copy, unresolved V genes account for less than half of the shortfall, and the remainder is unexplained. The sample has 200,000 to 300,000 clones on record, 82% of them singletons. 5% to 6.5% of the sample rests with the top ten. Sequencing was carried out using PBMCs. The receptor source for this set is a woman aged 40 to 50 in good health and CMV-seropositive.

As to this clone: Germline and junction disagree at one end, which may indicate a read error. In DNA, the CDR3 is TGTGCCAGCAGCTCAGGTCCAGGGTCATCCTTC. This gives the protein CASSSGPGSSF. The chain is built from TRBV5-6 and TRBJ1-2, with a possible D match to TRBD1 (5 bases). Looked up from germline, CDR1 is SGHDT and CDR2 is YYEEEE. This CDR3 is 11 amino acids long.

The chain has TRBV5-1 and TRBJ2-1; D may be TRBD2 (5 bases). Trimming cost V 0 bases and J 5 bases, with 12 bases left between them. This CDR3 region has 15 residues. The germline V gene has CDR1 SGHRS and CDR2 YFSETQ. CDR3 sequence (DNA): TGCGCCAGCAGCTTGGAGCTCAGGCGGGACAATGAGCAGTTCTTC. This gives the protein CASSLELRRDNEQFF.

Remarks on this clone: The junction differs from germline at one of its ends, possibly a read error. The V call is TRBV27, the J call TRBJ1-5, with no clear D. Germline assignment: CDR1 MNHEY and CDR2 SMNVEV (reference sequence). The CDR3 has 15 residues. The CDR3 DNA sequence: TGTGCCAGCAGTCTATCCGATGCGGGAAATCAGCCCCAGCATTTT. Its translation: CASSLSDAGNQPQHF.

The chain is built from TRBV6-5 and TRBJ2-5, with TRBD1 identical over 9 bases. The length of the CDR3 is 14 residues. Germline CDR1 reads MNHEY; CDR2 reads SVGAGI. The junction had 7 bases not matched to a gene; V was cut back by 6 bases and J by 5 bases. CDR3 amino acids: CASSRDREYETQYF. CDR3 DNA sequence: TGTGCCAGCAGCCGGGACAGGGAATATGAGACCCAGTACTTC.

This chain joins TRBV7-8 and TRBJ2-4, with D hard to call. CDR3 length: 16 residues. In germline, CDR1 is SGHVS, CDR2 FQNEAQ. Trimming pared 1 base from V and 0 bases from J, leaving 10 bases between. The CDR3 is CASSLGQLIAKNIQYF. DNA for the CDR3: TGTGCCAGCAGCTTAGGGCAGTTAATAGCCAAAAACATTCAGTACTTC.

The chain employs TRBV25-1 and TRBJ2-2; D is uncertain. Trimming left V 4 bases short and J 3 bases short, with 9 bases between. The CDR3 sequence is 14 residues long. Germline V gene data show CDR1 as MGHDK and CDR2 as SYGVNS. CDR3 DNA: TGTGCCAGCAGTGGGGCCAGTTACACCGGGGAGCTGTTTTTT. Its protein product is CASSGASYTGELFF.

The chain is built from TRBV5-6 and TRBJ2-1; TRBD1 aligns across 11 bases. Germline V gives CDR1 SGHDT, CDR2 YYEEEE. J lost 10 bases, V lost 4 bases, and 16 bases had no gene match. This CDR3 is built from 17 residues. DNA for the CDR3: TGTGCCAGCAGCCCACGGAGGACAATCAGGACAGGGGGCGAGCAGTTCTTC. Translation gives CASSPRRTIRTGGEQFF.

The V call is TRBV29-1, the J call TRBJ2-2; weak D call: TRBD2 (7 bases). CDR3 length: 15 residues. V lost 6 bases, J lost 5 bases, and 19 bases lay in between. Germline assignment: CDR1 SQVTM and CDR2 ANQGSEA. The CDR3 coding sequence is TGCAGCGTGGGTCGGGGGGCGGCTCGGACCGGGGAGCTGTTTTTT. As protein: CSVGRGAARTGELFF.

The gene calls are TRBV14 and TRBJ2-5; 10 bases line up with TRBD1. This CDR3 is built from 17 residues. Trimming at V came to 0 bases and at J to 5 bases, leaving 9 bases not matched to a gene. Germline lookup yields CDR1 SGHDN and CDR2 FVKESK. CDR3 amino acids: CASSQDRGTGVLETQYF. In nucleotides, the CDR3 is TGTGCCAGCAGCCAAGATCGGGGGACAGGGGTTCTGGAGACCCAGTACTTC.

In nucleotides, the CDR3 is TGTGCCAGCAGCGTAGTTGATATAGAAGCTCCAAACAATGAGCAGTTCTTC. It is translated as CASSVVDIEAPNNEQFF. This chain joins TRBV9 and TRBJ2-1; D gene uncertain. This CDR3 is 17 amino acids long. V was cut by 0 bases and J by 5 bases, with 18 bases left in between. The germline gives CDR1 SGDLS, CDR2 YYNGEE.

The CDR3, as DNA: TGCGCCAGCAGCTTGAACGCGGGAGGGGGGAGTGAGCAGTTCTTC. Its translation is CASSLNAGGGSEQFF. The V gene is TRBV5-1, the J gene TRBJ2-1; 9 nucleotides align to TRBD2. V gave up 1 base and J gave up 9 bases; unmatched junction bases: 8. Germline CDR1 and CDR2: SGHRS and YFSETQ. The CDR3 spans 15 residues.

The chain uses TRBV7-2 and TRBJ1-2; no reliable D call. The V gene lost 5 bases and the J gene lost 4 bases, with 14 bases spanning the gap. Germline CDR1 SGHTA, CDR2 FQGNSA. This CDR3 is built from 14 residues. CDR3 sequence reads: CASSPSGGLYGYTF. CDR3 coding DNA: TGTGCCAGCAGCCCCAGCGGAGGGCTCTATGGCTACACCTTC.

CDR3 sequence: CASTGRGSSYEQYF. In nucleotides, the CDR3 is TGTGCCAGTACGGGCAGGGGTAGTTCCTACGAGCAGTACTTC. The chain uses TRBV19 and TRBJ2-7; D possibly corresponds to TRBD1 (6 bases). The CDR3 consists of 14 residues. Trimming removed 7 bases from V and 1 base from J, with 14 bases in between. From germline, CDR1 is LNHDA and CDR2 SQIVND (reference sequence).

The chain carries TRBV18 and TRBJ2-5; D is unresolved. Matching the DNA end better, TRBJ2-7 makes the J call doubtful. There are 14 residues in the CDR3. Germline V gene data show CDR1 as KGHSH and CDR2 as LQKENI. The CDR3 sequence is CASSPPQPSYEQYF. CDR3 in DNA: TGTGCCAGCTCACCACCCCAACCCTCCTACGAGCAGTACTTC.

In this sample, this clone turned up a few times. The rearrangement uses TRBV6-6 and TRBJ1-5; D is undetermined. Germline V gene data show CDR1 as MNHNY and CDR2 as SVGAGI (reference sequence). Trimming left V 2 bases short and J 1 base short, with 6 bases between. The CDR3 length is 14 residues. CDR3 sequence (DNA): TGTGCCAGCAGTTACGGAGACAGCAATCAGCCCCAGCATTTT. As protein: CASSYGDSNQPQHF.

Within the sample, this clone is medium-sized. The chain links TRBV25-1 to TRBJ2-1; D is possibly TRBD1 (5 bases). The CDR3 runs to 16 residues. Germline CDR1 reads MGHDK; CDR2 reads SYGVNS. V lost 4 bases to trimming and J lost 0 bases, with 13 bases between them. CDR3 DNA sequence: TGTGCCAGCAGTGGCCGAAGGGGTACCTCCTACAATGAGCAGTTCTTC. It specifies CASSGRRGTSYNEQFF.

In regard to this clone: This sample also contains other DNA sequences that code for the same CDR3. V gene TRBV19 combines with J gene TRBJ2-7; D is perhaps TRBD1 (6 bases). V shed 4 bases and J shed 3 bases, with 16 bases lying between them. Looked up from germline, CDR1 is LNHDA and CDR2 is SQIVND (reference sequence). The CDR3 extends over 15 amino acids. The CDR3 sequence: CASSTNRVGDYEQYF. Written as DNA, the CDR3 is TGTGCCAGTAGTACAAACAGGGTAGGAGACTACGAGCAGTACTTC. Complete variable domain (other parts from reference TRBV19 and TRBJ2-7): DGGITQSPKYLFRKEGQNVTLSCEQNLNHDAMYWYRQDPGQGLRLIYYSQIVNDFQKGDIAEGYSVSREKKESFPLTVTSAQKNPTAFYLCASSTNRVGDYEQYFGPGTRLTVT.

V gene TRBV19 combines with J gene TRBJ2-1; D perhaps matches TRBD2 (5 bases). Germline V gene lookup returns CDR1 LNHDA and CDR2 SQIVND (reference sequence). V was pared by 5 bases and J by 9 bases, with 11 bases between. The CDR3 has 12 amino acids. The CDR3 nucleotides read TGTGCCAGTAGTGTTAGCGTGGGTGAGCAGTTCTTC. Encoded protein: CASSVSVGEQFF.

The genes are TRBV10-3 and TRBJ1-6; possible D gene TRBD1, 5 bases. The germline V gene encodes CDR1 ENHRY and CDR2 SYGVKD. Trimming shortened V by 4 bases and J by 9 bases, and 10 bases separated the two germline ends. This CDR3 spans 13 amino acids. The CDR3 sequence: CAISGSGGSPLHF. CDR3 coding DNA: TGTGCCATCAGTGGCTCCGGGGGTTCACCCCTCCACTTT.

The CDR3 sequence is CASSLGEGSGTEAFF. DNA of the CDR3: TGTGCCAGCAGCTTAGGGGAGGGTAGCGGCACTGAAGCTTTCTTT. The J gene is TRBJ1-1, the V gene TRBV7-9, with no clear D. Germline V gene data show CDR1 as SEHNR and CDR2 as FQNEAQ (reference sequence). The germline V and J ends were trimmed by 1 base and 4 bases, with 13 bases remaining between them. The CDR3 runs to 15 residues. The full variable domain, in which reference TRBV7-9 and TRBJ1-1 provide the parts outside the CDR3, is DTGVSQNPRHKITKRGQNVTFRCDPISEHNRLYWYRQTLGQGPEFLTYFQNEAQLEKSRLLSDRFSAERPKGSFSTLEIQRTEQGDSAMYLCASSLGEGSGTEAFFGQGTRLTVV.

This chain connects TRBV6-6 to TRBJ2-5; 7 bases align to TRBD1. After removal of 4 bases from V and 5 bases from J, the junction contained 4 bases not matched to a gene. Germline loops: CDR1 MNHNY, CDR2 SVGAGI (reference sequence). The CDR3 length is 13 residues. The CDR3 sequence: CASSSGQEETQYF. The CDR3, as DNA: TGTGCCAGCAGTTCCGGACAGGAGGAGACCCAGTACTTC.

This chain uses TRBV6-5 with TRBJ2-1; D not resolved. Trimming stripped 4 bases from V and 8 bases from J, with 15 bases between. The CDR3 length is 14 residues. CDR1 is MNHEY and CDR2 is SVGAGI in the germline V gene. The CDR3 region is CASSSPGATHEQFF. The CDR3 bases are TGTGCCAGCAGTTCCCCCGGAGCCACCCATGAGCAGTTCTTC.

DNA for the CDR3: TGTGCCTGGAAAGGGGTTGCTGAAGCTTTCTTT. This translates into CAWKGVAEAFF. V and J are TRBV30 and TRBJ1-1; maybe TRBD1 (5 bases). The length of the CDR3 is 11 residues. Trimming left V 4 bases short and J 6 bases short, with 9 bases between. Germline V CDR1 and CDR2: GTSNPN, SVGIG (reference sequence).

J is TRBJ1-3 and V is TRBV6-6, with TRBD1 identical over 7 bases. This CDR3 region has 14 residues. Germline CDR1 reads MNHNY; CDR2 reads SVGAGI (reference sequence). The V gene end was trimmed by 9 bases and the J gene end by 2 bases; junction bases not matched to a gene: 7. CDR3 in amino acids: CASFSTGPGNTIYF. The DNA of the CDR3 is TGTGCCAGTTTTTCGACAGGGCCTGGAAACACCATATATTTT.

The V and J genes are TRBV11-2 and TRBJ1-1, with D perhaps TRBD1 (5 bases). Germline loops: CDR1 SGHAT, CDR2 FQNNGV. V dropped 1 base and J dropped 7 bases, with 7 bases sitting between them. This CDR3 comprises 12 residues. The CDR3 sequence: CASSLGRVEAFF. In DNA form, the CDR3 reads TGTGCCAGCAGCTTAGGCAGGGTTGAAGCTTTCTTT.

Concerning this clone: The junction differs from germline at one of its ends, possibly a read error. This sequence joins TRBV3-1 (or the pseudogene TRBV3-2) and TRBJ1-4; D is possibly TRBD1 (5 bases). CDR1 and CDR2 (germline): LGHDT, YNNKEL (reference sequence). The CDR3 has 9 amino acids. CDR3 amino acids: CASSPYRGF. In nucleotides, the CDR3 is TGTGCCAGCAGCCCTTACCGGGGGTTT.

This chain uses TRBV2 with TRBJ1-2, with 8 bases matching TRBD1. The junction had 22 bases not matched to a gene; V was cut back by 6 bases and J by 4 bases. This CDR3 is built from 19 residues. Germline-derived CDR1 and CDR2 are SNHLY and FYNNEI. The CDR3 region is CASRSDRGVGRQGSYGYTF. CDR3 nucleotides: TGTGCCAGCAGATCAGATCGCGGGGTGGGAAGACAGGGGAGCTATGGCTACACCTTC.